A selection of T cell receptor beta chains follows, all from one sample in a study of blood T cell repertoires in COVID-19. Profiling relied on immunoSEQ multiplex PCR, and the TCRdb table lists in-frame clones only, not all of them. The repertoire holds about 120,000 clones, with almost 85% as singletons. The sequenced sample consisted of peripheral blood. The receptors here all came from a man aged 65-85 years with active or convalescent COVID-19. Both conserved end residues are part of each CDR3. A D gene is named only where the DNA matches it firmly. Clone size is shown for a subset of rows, as once, few, many or a class of expanded clone.

TRBV9,TRBD1,TRBJ2-1,.,CASSVGTGHNEQFF,TGTGCCAGCAGCGTAGGGACAGGACACAATGAGCAGTTCTTC
TRBV29-1,TRBD2,TRBJ2-3,.,CSVETSGEGTQYF,TGCAGCGTTGAAACTAGCGGGGAGGGTACGCAGTATTTT
TRBV19,.,TRBJ1-4,.,CASSIDKTGYNEKLFF,TGTGCCAGTAGTATCGACAAGACAGGCTATAATGAAAAACTGTTTTTT
TRBV3-1/TRBV3-2,TRBD1,TRBJ2-7,.,CASSKQGTGSEQYF,TGTGCCAGCAGCAAACAAGGGACAGGGTCCGAGCAGTACTTC
TRBV7-8,.,TRBJ2-1,.,CASSARLTSTYNEQFF,TGTGCCAGCAGCGCCCGATTGACTAGTACCTACAATGAGCAGTTCTTC
TRBV5-1,TRBD1,TRBJ2-5,.,CASSLPQGYQETQYF,TGCGCCAGCAGCTTACCACAGGGGTACCAAGAGACCCAGTACTTC
TRBV6-5,.,TRBJ1-2,.,CASRRKTAPNYGYTF,TGTGCCAGCAGACGCAAGACAGCCCCGAACTATGGCTACACCTTC
TRBV27,TRBD1,TRBJ1-2,many,CASRTDREYYGYTF,TGTGCCAGCCGCACGGACAGGGAGTATTATGGCTACACCTTC
TRBV19,.,TRBJ2-5,few,CASSIGRSQETQYF,TGTGCCAGTAGTATTGGCAGAAGTCAAGAGACCCAGTACTTC
TRBV9,TRBD2,TRBJ2-2,once,CASTDSSGGTGELFF,TGTGCCAGCACTGACTCTAGCGGGGGCACCGGGGAGCTGTTTTTT
TRBV10-2,.,TRBJ2-2,.,CPSSPPGPYTGELFF,TGCCCCAGCAGTCCGCCGGGTCCTTACACCGGGGAGCTGTTTTTT
TRBV4-1,TRBD1,TRBJ1-2,.,CASSTGGQAYGYTF,TGCGCCAGCAGCACAGGGGGACAGGCCTATGGCTACACCTTC
TRBV15,.,TRBJ2-7,once,CATSRDPQTVEQYF,TGTGCCACCAGCAGAGATCCCCAGACTGTTGAGCAGTACTTC
TRBV11-3,TRBD2,TRBJ2-5,.,CASSLGGTRGETQYF,TGTGCCAGCAGCTTAGGTGGGACTAGAGGCGAGACCCAGTACTTC
TRBV5-6,.,TRBJ1-1,few,CASSSLTGGTEAFF,TGTGCCAGCAGCTCTCTGACCGGGGGGACTGAAGCTTTCTTT
TRBV9,TRBD2,TRBJ2-3,.,CASSVPERERTDTQYF,TGTGCCAGCAGCGTTCCCGAGCGGGAGAGGACAGATACGCAGTATTTT
TRBV30,.,TRBJ1-1,.,CAWSGQGNTEAFF,TGTGCCTGGAGTGGGCAGGGGAACACTGAAGCTTTCTTT
TRBV2,.,TRBJ2-6,.,CASSEAPAGSETF,TGTGCCAGCAGTGAAGCCCCTGCGGGTTCCGAGACTTTC
TRBV4-3,.,TRBJ1-3,.,CASSQDLLSGNTIYF,TGCGCCAGCAGCCAAGATCTACTCTCTGGAAACACCATATATTTT
TRBV21-1,.,TRBJ2-7,.,CASSKRQGASYEQYF,TGTGCCAGCAGCAAGCGACAGGGGGCCTCCTACGAGCAGTACTTC
TRBV3-1/TRBV3-2,.,TRBJ2-1,.,CASRQRSYNEQFF,TGTGCCAGCCGTCAGCGTTCCTACAATGAGCAGTTCTTC
TRBV11-2,.,TRBJ2-1,many,CASSSFLGGLYNEQFF,TGTGCCAGCAGCTCCTTCTTGGGGGGGCTCTACAATGAGCAGTTCTTC
TRBV5-6,.,TRBJ1-4,.,CASSSGMFEKLFF,TGTGCCAGCAGCTCGGGTATGTTTGAAAAACTGTTTTTT
TRBV7-8,.,TRBJ1-1,few,CASGGYGNTEAFF,TGTGCCAGCGGAGGTTACGGGAACACTGAAGCTTTCTTT
TRBV27,TRBD2,TRBJ2-7,.,CASSISRGGADEQYF,TGTGCCAGCAGTATCTCCCGGGGGGGGGCGGACGAGCAGTACTTC
TRBV7-3,.,TRBJ2-1,.,CASSLRSVSSYNEQFF,TGTGCCAGCAGCTTAAGAAGCGTTAGCTCCTACAATGAGCAGTTCTTC
TRBV24-1,TRBD1,TRBJ1-4,.,CATKPGQGTEKLFF,TGTGCCACGAAACCGGGACAGGGCACTGAAAAACTGTTTTTT
TRBV20-1,.,TRBJ2-7,.,CSASVAGEQYF,TGCAGTGCTTCCGTCGCGGGCGAGCAGTACTTC
TRBV29-1,TRBD1,TRBJ1-1,.,CSIGTGSFRMNTEAFF,TGCAGCATAGGGACAGGGTCTTTTCGCATGAACACTGAAGCTTTCTTT
TRBV9,TRBD1,TRBJ1-5,.,CASSSQGDRSGQPQHF,TGTGCCAGCAGCTCACAAGGGGACAGGTCTGGTCAGCCCCAGCATTTT
TRBV27,.,TRBJ1-5,.,CASSPSRGKNQPQHF,TGTGCCAGCAGCCCCTCGCGAGGGAAAAATCAGCCCCAGCATTTT
TRBV7-2,.,TRBJ2-3,.,CASSLRGVGSTDTQYF,TGTGCCAGCAGCTTACGGGGAGTTGGAAGCACAGATACGCAGTATTTT
TRBV7-2,TRBD1,TRBJ1-2,.,CASSDRQGAGYTF,TGTGCCAGCAGCGACCGACAGGGGGCTGGCTACACCTTC
TRBV12-5,TRBD1,TRBJ1-1,.,CASGPGQGFVNTEAFF,TGTGCTAGTGGCCCCGGACAGGGCTTTGTGAACACTGAAGCTTTCTTT
TRBV6-5,TRBD2,TRBJ2-1,.,CASSFATSGGYNEQFF,TGTGCCAGCAGTTTCGCGACTAGCGGGGGCTACAATGAGCAGTTCTTC
TRBV12-3/TRBV12-4,.,TRBJ2-5,.,CASGQVRETQYF,TGTGCCAGCGGCCAGGTTCGGGAGACCCAGTACTTC
TRBV5-4,TRBD1,TRBJ2-4,.,CASSLPTGTNKNIQYF,TGTGCCAGCAGCTTACCGACAGGGACGAACAAAAACATTCAGTACTTC
TRBV7-9,TRBD1,TRBJ2-5,.,CASSFRGRVAETQYF,TGTGCCAGCAGCTTCAGGGGGCGAGTGGCAGAGACCCAGTACTTC
TRBV27,.,TRBJ2-7,few,CASALTLKGLYEQYF,TGTGCCAGCGCGCTAACATTGAAGGGGCTCTACGAGCAGTACTTC
TRBV5-4,TRBD1,TRBJ1-2,.,CASSLGTASAGGYGYTF,TGTGCCAGCAGCCTCGGGACAGCCTCCGCAGGGGGCTATGGCTACACCTTC
TRBV15,TRBD2,TRBJ2-1,few,CATRTSGVYNEQFF,TGTGCCACCAGGACTAGCGGAGTATACAATGAGCAGTTCTTC
TRBV28,.,TRBJ2-7,.,CASSQAPIYYEQYF,TGTGCCAGCAGCCAGGCCCCAATCTACTACGAGCAGTACTTC
TRBV2,.,TRBJ1-5,.,CASSTGIPNQPQHF,TGTGCCAGCAGTACAGGGATTCCCAATCAGCCCCAGCATTTT
TRBV4-2,TRBD1,TRBJ1-2,.,CASSQRDRGYGYTF,TGTGCCAGCAGCCAAAGGGACAGGGGCTATGGCTACACCTTC
TRBV7-2,.,TRBJ1-1,.,CASSFGGGGNTEAFF,TGTGCCAGCAGCTTCGGAGGCGGGGGGAACACTGAAGCTTTCTTT
TRBV11-3,TRBD2,TRBJ2-1,.,CASSPTSGKGNEQFF,TGTGCCAGCAGCCCTACTAGCGGGAAGGGCAATGAGCAGTTCTTC
TRBV5-1,TRBD1,TRBJ2-6,.,CASSSKTGNSGANVLTF,TGCGCCAGCAGCTCAAAGACAGGGAACTCTGGGGCCAACGTCCTGACTTTC